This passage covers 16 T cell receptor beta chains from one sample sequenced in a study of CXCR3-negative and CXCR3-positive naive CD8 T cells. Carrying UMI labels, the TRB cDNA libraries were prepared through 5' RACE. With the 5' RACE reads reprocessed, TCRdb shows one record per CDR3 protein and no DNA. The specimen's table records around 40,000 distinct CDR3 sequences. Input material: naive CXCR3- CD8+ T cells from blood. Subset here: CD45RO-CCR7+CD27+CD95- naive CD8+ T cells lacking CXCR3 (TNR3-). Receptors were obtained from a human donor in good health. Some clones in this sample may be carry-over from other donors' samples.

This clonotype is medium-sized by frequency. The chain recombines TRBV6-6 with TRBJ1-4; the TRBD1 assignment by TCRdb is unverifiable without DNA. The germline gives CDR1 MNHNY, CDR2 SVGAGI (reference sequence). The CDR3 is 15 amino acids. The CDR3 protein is CASSYNDRGPEKLFF.

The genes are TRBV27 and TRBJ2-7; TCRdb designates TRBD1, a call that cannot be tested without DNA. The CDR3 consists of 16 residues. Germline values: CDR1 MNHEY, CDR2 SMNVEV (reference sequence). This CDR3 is CASSPGARELGDEQYF.

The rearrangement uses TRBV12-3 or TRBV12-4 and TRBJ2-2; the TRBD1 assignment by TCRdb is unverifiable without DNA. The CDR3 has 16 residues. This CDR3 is CASSLGTEINTGELFF.

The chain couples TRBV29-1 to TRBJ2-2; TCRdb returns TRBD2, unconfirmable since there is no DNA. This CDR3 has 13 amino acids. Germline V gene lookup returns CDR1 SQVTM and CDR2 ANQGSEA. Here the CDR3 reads CSVERAPVGELFF.

CDR3 sequence: CASSQDNREYEQYF. This chain joins TRBV3-1 and TRBJ2-7; TCRdb gives TRBD1 as the D gene, but with no DNA this cannot be confirmed. CDR3 length equals 14 residues. From germline, CDR1 is LGHDT and CDR2 YNNKEL (reference sequence).

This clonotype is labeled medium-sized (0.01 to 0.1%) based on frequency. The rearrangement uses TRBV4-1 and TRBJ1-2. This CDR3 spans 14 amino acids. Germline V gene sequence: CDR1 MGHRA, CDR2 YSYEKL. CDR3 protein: CASSQDRGSYGYTF.

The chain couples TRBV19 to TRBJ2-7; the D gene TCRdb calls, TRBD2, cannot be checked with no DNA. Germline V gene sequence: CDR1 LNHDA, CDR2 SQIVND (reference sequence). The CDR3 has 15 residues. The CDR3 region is CASSIVGGPAGEQYF.

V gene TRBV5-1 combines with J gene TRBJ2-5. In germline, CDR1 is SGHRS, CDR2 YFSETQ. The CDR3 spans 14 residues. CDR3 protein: CASSLVTVQETQYF.

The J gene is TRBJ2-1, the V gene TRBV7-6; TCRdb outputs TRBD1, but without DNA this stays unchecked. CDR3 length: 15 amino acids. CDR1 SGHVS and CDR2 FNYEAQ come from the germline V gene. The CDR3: CASSYSGTGYNEQFF. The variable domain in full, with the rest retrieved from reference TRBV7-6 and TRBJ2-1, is GAGVSQSPRYKVTKRGQDVALRCDPISGHVSLYWYRQALGQGPEFLTYFNYEAQQDKSGLPNDRFSAERPEGSISTLTIQRTEQRDSAMYRCASSYSGTGYNEQFFGPGTRLTVL.

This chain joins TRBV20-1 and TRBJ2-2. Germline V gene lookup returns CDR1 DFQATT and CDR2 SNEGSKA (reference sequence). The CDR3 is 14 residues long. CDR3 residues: CSADDVMNTGELFF.

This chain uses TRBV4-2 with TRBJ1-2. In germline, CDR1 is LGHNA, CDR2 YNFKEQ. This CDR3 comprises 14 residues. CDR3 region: CASSRNLLVYGYTF.

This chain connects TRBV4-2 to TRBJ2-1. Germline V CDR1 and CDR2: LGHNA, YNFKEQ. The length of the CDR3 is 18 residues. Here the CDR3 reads CASSQDGIGLTSYNEQFF.

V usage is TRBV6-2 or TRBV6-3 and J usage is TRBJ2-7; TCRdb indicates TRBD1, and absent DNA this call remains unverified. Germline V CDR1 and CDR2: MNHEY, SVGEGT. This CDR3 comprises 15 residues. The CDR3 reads CASSYGDRPSYEQYF.

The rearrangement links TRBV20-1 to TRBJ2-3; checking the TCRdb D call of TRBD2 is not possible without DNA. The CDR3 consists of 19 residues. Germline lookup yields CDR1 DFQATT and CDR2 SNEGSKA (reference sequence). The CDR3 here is CSAIATGTSGGGRWDTQYF.

CDR3 residues: CASSWTGGNTEAFF. The chain employs TRBV5-1 and TRBJ1-1; TCRdb designates TRBD1, a call that cannot be tested without DNA. CDR3 size: 14 residues. CDR1 is SGHRS, CDR2 YFSETQ, per germline.

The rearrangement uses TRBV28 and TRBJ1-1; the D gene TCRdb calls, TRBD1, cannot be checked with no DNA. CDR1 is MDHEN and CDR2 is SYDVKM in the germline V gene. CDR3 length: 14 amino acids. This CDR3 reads CASSLRTGNTEAFF.